The 23 T cell receptor beta chains in this list originate from one sample, sequenced in a study of blood T cell repertoires in COVID-19. This table comes from immunoSEQ multiplex PCR, and its TCRdb copy is limited to in-frame clones, with some not included. The table records 120,000 or so clones, roughly 85% of them present only once. The sample taken for sequencing was peripheral blood. These receptors were obtained from a woman older than 75 with acute or convalescent COVID-19.

The rearrangement uses TRBV15 and TRBJ1-5, with D perhaps TRBD1 (5 bases). Germline CDR1 reads LNHNV; CDR2 reads YYDKDF (reference sequence). V was pared by 0 bases and J by 6 bases, with 12 bases between. The CDR3 totals 15 residues. The CDR3 here is CATSRDPGLGQPQHF. For the CDR3, the DNA is TGTGCCACCAGCAGAGATCCGGGACTCGGTCAGCCCCAGCATTTT.

This clone was seen only once. The chain is built from TRBV11-2 and TRBJ1-1, with a tentative D call TRBD1 (5 bases). V was trimmed by 2 bases and J by 5 bases, leaving 15 bases between them. CDR3 length equals 15 residues. CDR1 and CDR2 (germline): SGHAT, FQNNGV. CDR3 region: CASSLQGQGSTEAFF. The CDR3 region has the DNA TGTGCCAGCAGCTTACAGGGTCAGGGATCGACTGAAGCTTTCTTT. Together with reference TRBV11-2 and TRBJ1-1, the CDR3 gives the full variable domain: EAGVAQSPRYKIIEKRQSVAFWCNPISGHATLYWYQQILGQGPKLLIQFQNNGVVDDSQLPKDRFSAERLKGVDSTLKIQPAKLEDSAVYLCASSLQGQGSTEAFFGQGTRLTVV.

The V gene is TRBV15, the J gene TRBJ1-1; a weak D match, TRBD1 (6 bases). V shed 2 bases and J shed 3 bases, with 10 bases lying between them. Germline V gene sequence: CDR1 LNHNV, CDR2 YYDKDF (reference sequence). This CDR3 is built from 14 residues. Here the CDR3 DNA reads TGTGCCACCAGCAGAACCGGACAGTACACTGAAGCTTTCTTT. As protein: CATSRTGQYTEAFF.

This rearrangement joins TRBV10-3 to TRBJ2-1; no reliable D call. Trimming pared 10 bases from V and 4 bases from J, leaving 8 bases between. Per germline, CDR1 ENHRY and CDR2 SYGVKD. The CDR3 has 11 amino acids. The CDR3 loop is CARAVYNEQFF. For the CDR3, the DNA is TGTGCCAGGGCCGTTTACAATGAGCAGTTCTTC.

The genes are TRBV6-5 and TRBJ1-1; a possible D gene is TRBD1 (6 bases). Trimming removed 2 bases from V and 5 bases from J, with 12 bases in between. Germline V gene data show CDR1 as MNHEY and CDR2 as SVGAGI. This CDR3 contains 14 residues. The CDR3 sequence: CASSYTGSRTEAFF. CDR3 nucleotides: TGTGCCAGCAGTTACACAGGGAGTCGTACTGAAGCTTTCTTT.

The chain recombines TRBV4-2 with TRBJ1-3; D is unresolved. Germline V gene data show CDR1 as LGHNA and CDR2 as YNFKEQ. V lost 1 base and J 3 bases, leaving 13 bases between the germline ends. The CDR3 contains 16 residues. CDR3: CASSQVRGSGGNTIYF. The CDR3 DNA reads TGTGCCAGCAGCCAAGTCAGAGGGTCGGGTGGAAACACCATATATTTT.

V is TRBV9 and J is TRBJ1-1; D gene ambiguous. CDR1 is SGDLS and CDR2 is YYNGEE in the germline V gene. This CDR3 is built from 15 residues. Trimming shortened V by 3 bases and J by 4 bases, and 16 bases separated the two germline ends. The CDR3 spells CASSAFGMGSTEAFF. DNA of the CDR3: TGTGCCAGCAGCGCGTTCGGAATGGGGAGCACTGAAGCTTTCTTT.

The chain links TRBV7-9 to TRBJ1-1; no definite D call. CDR3 length equals 13 residues. Germline V gene lookup returns CDR1 SEHNR and CDR2 FQNEAQ (reference sequence). Deletions cut 7 bases from V and 4 bases from J, with 13 bases between. The CDR3 bases are TGTGCCAGCAACGAGAGAGGGAGCACTGAAGCTTTCTTT. Translating gives CASNERGSTEAFF.

The chain is built from TRBV6-5 and TRBJ2-7; D remains ambiguous. Trimming left V 2 bases short and J 0 bases short, with 8 bases between. The CDR3 has 14 residues. Germline V gene sequence: CDR1 MNHEY, CDR2 SVGAGI. CDR3 nucleotide sequence: TGTGCCAGCAGTTACGGTGGGCGCTCCTACGAGCAGTACGTC. The encoded protein is CASSYGGRSYEQYV.

The CDR3, as DNA: TGTGCCAGCAGCCAAAAGGGGGGGACCGGGGAGCTGTTTTTT. Translating gives CASSQKGGTGELFF. The rearrangement joins TRBV3-1 (or the pseudogene TRBV3-2) to TRBJ2-2; D perhaps matches TRBD2 (7 bases). Germline V gene data show CDR1 as LGHDT and CDR2 as YNNKEL (reference sequence). Trimming took off 2 bases at V and 5 bases at J, with 9 bases between the two ends. The CDR3 spans 14 residues.

The chain recombines TRBV9 with TRBJ1-3, with 7 positions matching TRBD1. This CDR3 has 16 amino acids. Germline trimming cut 3 bases from V and 2 bases from J; bases unmatched to any gene: 8. Germline values: CDR1 SGDLS, CDR2 YYNGEE. This CDR3 is CASSALHRGTGNTIYF. CDR3 nucleotides: TGTGCCAGCAGCGCCCTCCACAGGGGAACTGGAAACACCATATATTTT.

The chain links TRBV19 to TRBJ1-3; D is unclear. This CDR3 has 13 amino acids. Deletions cut 6 bases from V and 1 base from J, with 7 bases between. Germline V gives CDR1 LNHDA, CDR2 SQIVND (reference sequence). CDR3 nucleotides: TGTGCCAGTAGCCGAGGTTCTGGAAACACCATATATTTT. It translates to CASSRGSGNTIYF.

The chain joins TRBV5-1 to TRBJ1-1; 11 bases align to TRBD1. The length of the CDR3 is 16 residues. Losses at the gene ends were 5 bases for V and 4 bases for J; bases not matched to a gene: 10. CDR1 is SGHRS and CDR2 is YFSETQ in the germline V gene. CDR3 sequence: CASRIMTGTGGTEAFF. DNA of the CDR3: TGCGCCAGCAGAATTATGACCGGGACAGGGGGCACTGAAGCTTTCTTT.

The chain is built from TRBV7-9 and TRBJ1-1, with 9 bases matching TRBD1. V lost 5 bases and J lost 4; bases outside the gene matches: 8. In germline, CDR1 is SEHNR, CDR2 FQNEAQ (reference sequence). CDR3 length equals 15 residues. The CDR3 spells CASSNYRGRGTEAFF. As DNA, the CDR3 is TGTGCCAGCAGCAACTACAGGGGGCGCGGCACTGAAGCTTTCTTT.

The V gene is TRBV6-6, the J gene TRBJ2-2; 12 bases fit TRBD2. The V and J ends lost 5 bases and 5 bases, in that order; junction bases with no gene match: 6. Germline V CDR1 and CDR2: MNHNY, SVGAGI (reference sequence). CDR3 length: 16 amino acids. The CDR3 protein is CASSPGLAGITGELFF. The CDR3 bases are TGTGCCAGCAGTCCCGGACTAGCGGGGATTACCGGGGAGCTGTTTTTT.

The genes are TRBV7-2 and TRBJ1-5, with D hard to call. V gave up 4 bases and J gave up 6 bases, with 10 bases separating them. Germline CDR1 is SGHTA and CDR2 is FQGNSA. The CDR3 is made up of 13 amino acids. CDR3 DNA: TGTGCCAGCAGCTCCCGTGAGAGTCAGCCCCAGCATTTT. Its protein product is CASSSRESQPQHF. Combining the CDR3 with reference TRBV7-2 and TRBJ1-5 gives the whole variable domain GAGVSQSPSNKVTEKGKDVELRCDPISGHTALYWYRQSLGQGLEFLIYFQGNSAPDKSGLPSDRFSAERTGGSVSTLTIQRTQQEDSAVYLCASSSRESQPQHFGDGTRLSIL.

The chain is built from TRBV12-3 or TRBV12-4 and TRBJ1-5; D is uncertain. The CDR3 runs to 13 residues. Between the trimmed V and J ends, which lost 6 bases and 3 bases, there was a span of 9 bases. The CDR3 bases are TGTGCCAGCAGACTGGGCCTCAATCAGCCCCAGCATTTT. It specifies CASRLGLNQPQHF.

This clone was detected only once. The V gene is TRBV5-4, the J gene TRBJ1-6; D is unresolved. Trimming stripped 4 bases from V and 7 bases from J, with 18 bases between. This CDR3 comprises 16 residues. The germline gives CDR1 SGHNT, CDR2 YYREEE (reference sequence). Written as DNA, the CDR3 is TGTGCCAGCAGCCCCGGCCACGAGGGTAGGAATTCACCCCTCCACTTT. It is translated as CASSPGHEGRNSPLHF.

The chain combines TRBV18 with TRBJ2-5, with 8 bases fitting TRBD1. This CDR3 is 15 amino acids long. The germline gives CDR1 KGHSH, CDR2 LQKENI. Trimming at V came to 3 bases and at J to 1 base, leaving 4 bases not matched to a gene. CDR3 protein: CASSPRTGSQETQYF. CDR3 in DNA: TGTGCCAGCTCACCTAGGACAGGGAGCCAAGAGACCCAGTACTTC.

This clone appeared a few times. V and J are TRBV19 and TRBJ1-5, with 8 bases aligning to TRBD1. CDR3 length: 16 residues. CDR1 is LNHDA and CDR2 is SQIVND in the germline V gene (reference sequence). The ends lost 1 base at V and 4 bases at J; junction bases unmatched: 6. This CDR3 is CASSIVAGQANQPQHF. The CDR3 DNA is TGTGCCAGTAGTATAGTCGCGGGACAGGCTAATCAGCCCCAGCATTTT.

The genes are TRBV5-1 and TRBJ2-2; weak D call: TRBD2 (6 bases). The V end was cut by 0 bases, the J end by 3 bases, with 9 bases between. There are 15 residues in the CDR3. Per germline, CDR1 SGHRS and CDR2 YFSETQ. In DNA form, the CDR3 reads TGCGCCAGCAGCTTGGCGGGGGACTACACCGGGGAGCTGTTTTTT. Protein sequence: CASSLAGDYTGELFF.

This clone was seen a single time. J is TRBJ1-6 and V is TRBV4-3, with D maybe TRBD1 (5 bases). The CDR3 length is 14 residues. The V end lost 4 bases, the J end lost 6 bases, and 10 bases lay between the germline ends. Germline CDR1 and CDR2: LGHNA and YSLEER. For the CDR3, the DNA is TGCGCCAGCAGCCGGGGGGACGGTAATTCACCCCTCCACTTT. It codes for CASSRGDGNSPLHF.

The rearrangement uses TRBV24-1 and TRBJ2-1; 13 bases map to TRBD2. With 4 bases clipped from V and 4 bases from J, the junction kept 6 bases outside the gene matches. The CDR3 spans 17 residues. Germline V gene sequence: CDR1 KGHDR, CDR2 SFDVKD. CDR3 protein: CATSDVTSGGPYNEQFF. The CDR3 nucleotides are TGTGCCACCAGTGACGTGACTAGCGGGGGGCCATACAATGAGCAGTTCTTC.